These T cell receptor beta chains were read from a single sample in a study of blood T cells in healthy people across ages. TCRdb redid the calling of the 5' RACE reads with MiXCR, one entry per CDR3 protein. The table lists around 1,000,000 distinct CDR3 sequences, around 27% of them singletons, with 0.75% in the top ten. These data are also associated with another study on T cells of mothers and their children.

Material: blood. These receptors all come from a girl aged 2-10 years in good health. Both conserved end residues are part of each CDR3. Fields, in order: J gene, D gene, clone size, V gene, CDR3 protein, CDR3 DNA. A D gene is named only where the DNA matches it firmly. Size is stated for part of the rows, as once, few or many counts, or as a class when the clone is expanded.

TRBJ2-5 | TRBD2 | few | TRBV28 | CASRGLAGTRAQYF | TGTGCCAGCCGGGGACTAGCGGGGACCAGGGCCCAGTACTTC
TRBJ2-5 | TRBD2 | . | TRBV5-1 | CASSLPGLAGGGETQYF | TGCGCCAGCAGCTTACCGGGACTAGCGGGGGGAGGAGAGACCCAGTACTTC
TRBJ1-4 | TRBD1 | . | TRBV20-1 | CSARSLKGTAAEKLFF | TGCAGTGCTAGGAGCCTCAAGGGGACAGCGGCGGAAAAACTGTTTTTT
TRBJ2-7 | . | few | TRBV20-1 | CSASRGTVTYEQYF | TGCAGTGCTAGCCGGGGGACAGTTACCTACGAGCAGTACTTC
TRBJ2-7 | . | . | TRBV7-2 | CASSLELDGAYEQYF | TGTGCCAGCAGCTTAGAACTGGACGGTGCCTACGAGCAGTACTTC
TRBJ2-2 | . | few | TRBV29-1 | CSVGGGLGQVLTGELFF | TGCAGCGTTGGGGGGGGCCTTGGACAGGTTTTAACCGGGGAGCTGTTTTTT
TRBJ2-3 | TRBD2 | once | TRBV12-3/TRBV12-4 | CASSLTSGKELHSSTDTQYF | TGTGCCAGCAGTCTAACTAGCGGGAAGGAACTCCACTCTAGCACAGATACGCAGTATTTT
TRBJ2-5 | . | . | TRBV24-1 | CATSDLDSRQYF | TGTGCCACCAGTGATTTAGACAGTAGGCAGTACTTC
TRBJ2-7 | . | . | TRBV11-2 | CASSSNMEGGDAYEQYF | TGTGCCAGCAGCTCCAACATGGAAGGGGGAGATGCTTACGAGCAGTACTTC
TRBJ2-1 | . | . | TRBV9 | CASSVVSGGQFF | TGTGCCAGCAGCGTAGTTTCCGGGGGGCAGTTCTTC
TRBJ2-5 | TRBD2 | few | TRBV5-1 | CASSLVSGSQETQYF | TGCGCCAGCAGCTTGGTTAGCGGGAGCCAAGAGACCCAGTACTTC
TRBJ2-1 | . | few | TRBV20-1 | CSANPIRENVHNEQFF | TGCAGTGCCAACCCCATCAGGGAAAATGTCCACAATGAGCAGTTCTTC
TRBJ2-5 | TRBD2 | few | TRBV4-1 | CASSQVPVGLAETQYF | TGCGCCAGCAGCCAAGTCCCCGTCGGACTAGCGGAGACCCAGTACTTC
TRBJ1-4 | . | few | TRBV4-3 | CASSQEYRAGEKLFF | TGCGCCAGCAGCCAAGAGTACAGGGCGGGTGAAAAACTGTTTTTT